This TCR beta chain appears in the sequencing data of a study of regulatory T cells in long-lasting Graves disease. Arm-PCR with iRepertoire HTBI primers amplified the CDR3 regions for these TCR beta libraries. TCRdb reanalysed the multiplex PCR reads using MiXCR and keeps one entry per CDR3 protein. The sample contains some 450,000 distinct CDR3 sequences, around 15% of which appear only once. This clonotype was recorded only once. A much more abundant neighbour one base away suggests this may be a read error. Time point given: newly diagnosed GD, antithyroid drugs for less than 3 months. The TCR library was made from RNA extracted from PBMCs. These data were also filed under a second study, of T cells in Graves' hyperthyroidism and ophthalmopathy.

Sequenced material: peripheral blood mononuclear cells (PBMCs), taken at new diagnosis, from a patient treated with antithyroid drugs. The sequence came from a woman aged 25 to 39 with Graves disease.

The DNA of the CDR3 is TGTGCCAGCAGTTTAGTAGCCGGGGAGACCCGGTACTTC. It yields the protein CASSLVAGETRYF. This chain joins TRBV6-5 and TRBJ2-5; a possible D gene is TRBD2 (5 bases). CDR1 and CDR2 from the germline V gene are MNHEY and SVGAGI. The CDR3 contains 13 residues.